One sample yielded the 27 T cell receptor beta chains listed below, sequenced in a study. TCRdb recomputed calls from the RT-PCR reads with MiXCR, one row per CDR3 protein. The table includes about 680,000 distinct CDR3 sequences, around 14% detected once. Material for sequencing was memory CD4+ T cells from blood. These receptors were taken from a female donor in good health, serving as a healthy control.

The V gene is TRBV11-3, the J gene TRBJ2-3; D tentatively reads TRBD1 or TRBD2 (5 bases each). CDR1 SGHNT and CDR2 YENEEA come from the germline V gene. The CDR3 has 13 residues. The V end lost 5 bases, the J end lost 6 bases, and 12 bases lay between the germline ends. CDR3 sequence reads: CASSPKGEDTQYF. Written as DNA, the CDR3 is TGTGCCAGCAGCCCGAAAGGGGAGGATACGCAGTATTTT.

This clonotype was counted between two and nine times. The J gene is TRBJ1-5, the V gene TRBV12-3 or TRBV12-4; 8 nucleotides agree with TRBD1. J gave up 4 bases and V 10 bases, and 9 bases lay outside the gene matches. The CDR3 has 14 residues. The CDR3 loop reads CATQGTGQNQPQHF. The CDR3 coding sequence is TGTGCCACACAAGGGACAGGTCAAAATCAGCCCCAGCATTTT.

This clonotype was counted at least ten times. The chain combines TRBV4-3 with TRBJ2-7, with D hard to call. The CDR3 loop spans 12 amino acids. Trimming took off 2 bases at V and 7 bases at J, with 9 bases between the two ends. CDR1 is LGHNA, CDR2 YSLEER, per germline. The CDR3 nucleotides are TGCGCCAGCAGCCAAACTTACGGGGAGCAGTACTTC. Its protein is CASSQTYGEQYF.

V and J are TRBV20-1 and TRBJ2-1; TRBD2 matches at 13 bases. The V gene end was trimmed by 5 bases and the J gene end by 1 base; junction bases not matched to a gene: 5. CDR3 length: 16 amino acids. CDR1 and CDR2 (germline): DFQATT, SNEGSKA (reference sequence). The chain's CDR3 is CSAERLAGGSYNEQFF. In DNA form, the CDR3 reads TGCAGTGCTGAACGACTAGCGGGAGGATCCTACAATGAGCAGTTCTTC.

This clonotype came up a few times. V is TRBV20-1 and J is TRBJ1-4, with D possibly TRBD1 on 6 matching bases. Looked up from germline, CDR1 is DFQATT and CDR2 is SNEGSKA (reference sequence). The CDR3 is made up of 15 amino acids. V dropped 1 base and J dropped 4 bases, with 13 bases sitting between them. CDR3 bases: TGCAGTGCTAGAGCCTCGGACAGTCGTAATGAAAAACTGTTTTTT. Its protein is CSARASDSRNEKLFF.

This chain uses TRBV20-1 with TRBJ1-5; 7 bases align to TRBD1. This CDR3 is built from 15 residues. V trimming: 4 bases; J trimming: 0 bases; junction bases outside the gene matches: 6. Germline CDR1 is DFQATT and CDR2 is SNEGSKA (reference sequence). CDR3 residues: CSATRDSYSNQPQHF. The CDR3 DNA reads as TGCAGTGCTACTCGGGACAGCTATAGCAATCAGCCCCAGCATTTT.

V is TRBV20-1 and J is TRBJ2-5; possibly TRBD1 or TRBD2 for D (5 bases each). V was pared by 0 bases and J by 4 bases, with 12 bases between. Germline CDR1 reads DFQATT; CDR2 reads SNEGSKA (reference sequence). The CDR3 has 14 amino acids. The CDR3 is CSARDRGTLETQYF. CDR3 bases: TGCAGTGCTAGAGACCGAGGGACCTTAGAGACCCAGTACTTC.

In DNA form, the CDR3 reads TGCGCCAGCAGCTCCAGGGGTCCGCAAAACATTCAGTACTTC. Translated, it gives CASSSRGPQNIQYF. V gene TRBV5-1 combines with J gene TRBJ2-4; tentative D call: TRBD1 (6 bases). The ends were cut back, 3 bases at V and 5 bases at J, with 12 bases in the middle. This CDR3 region has 14 residues. Germline V lookup: CDR1 SGHRS, CDR2 YFSETQ. Together with reference TRBV5-1 and TRBJ2-4, the CDR3 gives the full variable domain: KAGVTQTPRYLIKTRGQQVTLSCSPISGHRSVSWYQQTPGQGLQFLFEYFSETQRNKGNFPGRFSGRQFSNSRSEMNVSTLELGDSALYLCASSSRGPQNIQYFGAGTRLSVL.

This clonotype has a count of ten or more. The gene calls are TRBV4-3 and TRBJ1-5; D call uncertain. Trimming removed 2 bases at V and 7 bases at J, with 9 bases between. CDR1 is LGHNA, CDR2 YSLEER, per germline. The CDR3 totals 13 residues. The CDR3 coding sequence is TGCGCCAGCAGCCAATCAATAAGCCAGCCCCAGCATTTT. Amino acids: CASSQSISQPQHF.

The chain recombines TRBV9 with TRBJ2-7; D is unresolved. Looked up from germline, CDR1 is SGDLS and CDR2 is YYNGEE. The CDR3 runs 12 residues. Between the trimmed V and J ends, which lost 2 bases and 4 bases, there was a span of 7 bases. CDR3 region: CASSVFQYEQYF. The CDR3, as DNA: TGTGCCAGCAGCGTTTTTCAGTACGAGCAGTACTTC.

This chain joins TRBV27 and TRBJ2-1, with 8 bases fitting TRBD2. Unmatched junction bases numbered 12, after V lost 6 bases and J lost 8 bases. The CDR3 consists of 15 residues. Germline V lookup: CDR1 MNHEY, CDR2 SMNVEV (reference sequence). CDR3 loop: CASRPSLAAQDEQFF. In nucleotides, the CDR3 is TGTGCCAGCAGACCCTCACTAGCGGCCCAGGATGAGCAGTTCTTC.

This clonotype was seen a handful of times. The genes are TRBV12-3 or TRBV12-4 and TRBJ1-1; the match to TRBD1 covers 12 bases. The V gene end was trimmed by 0 bases and the J gene end by 11 bases; junction bases not matched to a gene: 7. The CDR3 contains 15 residues. The CDR3 sequence: CASSLAGTGGGGAFF. CDR3 nucleotide sequence: TGTGCCAGCAGTTTAGCTGGGACAGGGGGCGGAGGGGCTTTCTTT.

V is TRBV20-1 and J is TRBJ2-1, with D possibly TRBD2 on 6 matching bases. The CDR3 has 16 amino acids. Between the trimmed V and J ends, which lost 5 bases and 2 bases, there was a span of 19 bases. CDR1 and CDR2 from the germline V gene are DFQATT and SNEGSKA (reference sequence). The CDR3 loop is CSALPGGGTTYNEQFF. The CDR3 DNA reads TGCAGTGCTCTTCCCGGTGGCGGGACGACCTACAATGAGCAGTTCTTC.

There are a few counts of this clonotype. The J gene is TRBJ1-3, the V gene TRBV7-2; D is unresolved. Germline CDR1 is SGHTA and CDR2 is FQGNSA. V was cut by 1 base and J by 2 bases, with 9 bases left in between. This CDR3 contains 15 residues. The CDR3 nucleotides read TGTGCCAGCAGCTTAGGCAGGTCTCCTGGAAACACCATATATTTT. This codes for CASSLGRSPGNTIYF.

This clonotype was observed many times. The V and J genes are TRBV4-3 and TRBJ2-5; tentatively, D is TRBD1 (5 bases). The CDR3 totals 18 residues. Germline V gene data show CDR1 as LGHNA and CDR2 as YSLEER. Trimming shortened V by 0 bases and J by 1 base, and 18 bases separated the two germline ends. The CDR3 loop is CASSQDLAYTDTQETQYF. CDR3 in DNA: TGCGCCAGCAGCCAAGATCTTGCCTACACGGACACCCAAGAGACCCAGTACTTC.

V gene TRBV14 combines with J gene TRBJ2-1, with 8 bases fitting TRBD2. The length of the CDR3 is 17 residues. J lost 4 bases, V lost 0 bases, and 8 bases had no gene match. In germline, CDR1 is SGHDN, CDR2 FVKESK. The chain's CDR3 is CASSQDLASGLYNEQFF. The DNA for the CDR3 is TGTGCCAGCAGCCAAGATCTCGCTAGCGGGCTGTACAATGAGCAGTTCTTC.

This clonotype came up many times. The chain has TRBV28 and TRBJ1-5; no clear D gene. Germline CDR1 and CDR2: MDHEN and SYDVKM. This CDR3 contains 12 residues. Trimming removed 3 bases at V and 5 bases at J, with 5 bases between. CDR3 region: CASSLTHQPQHF. CDR3 DNA: TGTGCCAGCAGTTTGACTCATCAGCCCCAGCATTTT.

V is TRBV6-1 and J is TRBJ1-2; no clear D. The germline V gene has CDR1 MNHNS and CDR2 SASEGT. Trimming took 2 bases from V and 7 from J, leaving 11 bases between them. The CDR3 is 13 amino acids. CDR3 amino acids: CASSEQRASGYTF. The CDR3 DNA follows: TGTGCCAGCAGTGAACAGCGGGCTTCTGGCTACACCTTC.

The chain employs TRBV18 and TRBJ2-1; D is undetermined. CDR3 size: 13 residues. Per the germline V gene, CDR1 is KGHSH and CDR2 is LQKENI. The ends were cut back, 5 bases at V and 5 bases at J, with 10 bases in the middle. CDR3: CASSATVDNEQFF. In DNA form, the CDR3 reads TGTGCCAGCTCAGCCACAGTGGACAATGAGCAGTTCTTC.

This clonotype was detected only a few times. The DNA of the CDR3 is TGTGCCAGCAGCGTAGTACCCAACACCGGGGAGCTGTTTTTT. This codes for CASSVVPNTGELFF. V gene TRBV9 combines with J gene TRBJ2-2; the D is unclear. Trimming cost V 0 bases and J 2 bases, with 5 bases left between them. CDR3 length equals 14 residues. The germline CDR1 and CDR2 sequences are SGDLS and YYNGEE.

This clonotype was observed a few times. The V gene is TRBV5-1, the J gene TRBJ2-7; 8 positions agree with TRBD1. CDR1 is SGHRS, CDR2 YFSETQ, per germline. J gave up 2 bases and V 6 bases, and 13 bases lay outside the gene matches. The CDR3 runs to 16 residues. In DNA form, the CDR3 reads TGCGCCAGCAAAACTGCAACCGGGACAGGCACCTACGAGCAGTACTTC. Protein product: CASKTATGTGTYEQYF.

The rearrangement joins TRBV2 to TRBJ2-7; possibly TRBD2 for D (5 bases). Germline V CDR1 and CDR2: SNHLY, FYNNEI. Trimming cost V 6 bases and J 2 bases, with 8 bases left between them. The CDR3 sequence is 12 residues long. The CDR3 loop is CASRLGTYEQYF. For the CDR3, the DNA is TGTGCCAGCAGGCTCGGGACCTACGAGCAGTACTTC.

The chain joins TRBV4-3 to TRBJ2-3; D is tentatively TRBD1 or TRBD2 (5 bases each). The CDR3 runs 14 residues. CDR1 and CDR2 from the germline V gene are LGHNA and YSLEER. The V end lost 0 bases, the J end lost 8 bases, and 12 bases lay between the germline ends. The CDR3 region is CASSQDGRGATQYF. CDR3 coding DNA: TGCGCCAGCAGCCAAGATGGTCGGGGCGCTACGCAGTATTTT.

This clonotype was counted a few times. CDR3 DNA sequence: TGTGCCAGCAGCTTCAAATCTAGCGGGGGGGTGGAGCAGTACTTC. As protein: CASSFKSSGGVEQYF. The genes are TRBV7-2 and TRBJ2-7; 12 bases fit TRBD2. The CDR3 sequence is 15 residues long. The V and J ends lost 3 bases and 7 bases, in that order; junction bases with no gene match: 7. The V gene's germline CDR1 is SGHTA and CDR2 FQGNSA.

This clonotype was seen a few times. The J gene is TRBJ1-2, the V gene TRBV13; D unclear. The CDR3 runs to 15 residues. Germline V CDR1 and CDR2: PRHDT, FYEKMQ (reference sequence). V gave up 4 bases and J gave up 3 bases, with 15 bases separating them. Here the CDR3 reads CASSSPGTTDYGYTF. CDR3 sequence (DNA): TGTGCCAGCAGCTCGCCGGGTACTACAGACTATGGCTACACCTTC.

The chain uses TRBV20-1 and TRBJ2-3; TRBD2 matches 8 bases. This CDR3 is 15 amino acids long. Trimming took 6 bases from V and 4 from J; bases not matched to a gene: 12. CDR1 is DFQATT and CDR2 is SNEGSKA in the germline V gene (reference sequence). The CDR3 region is CSALRAGDDSDTQYF. CDR3 DNA sequence: TGCAGTGCCCTGAGAGCGGGGGACGACTCAGATACGCAGTATTTT.

This clonotype was picked up many times. The chain employs TRBV12-3 or TRBV12-4 and TRBJ1-5; D possibly corresponds to TRBD1 (6 bases). The CDR3 has 13 residues. Trimming took 6 bases from V and 1 from J, leaving 7 bases between them. CDR3 region: CASSTGSNQPQHF. In nucleotides, the CDR3 is TGTGCCAGCAGCACAGGGAGCAATCAGCCCCAGCATTTT.